This T cell receptor (beta chain) was found in a study of identical twins. General study findings and limits: Analyses of zero insertions could, in part, be confounded by invariant MAIT and iNKT cells.

The length of the CDR3 is 13 residues. Germline CDR1 KGHDR, CDR2 SFDVKD. The V end lost 3 bases, the J end lost 6 bases, and 10 bases lay between the germline ends. TCRdb passed the 5' RACE reads through MiXCR, listing each CDR3 protein once. In the table there are roughly 540,000 distinct CDR3 sequences, less than 25% of which are singletons. This clonotype has just a few counts. Its antigen is not known. These sequences were also reported in another study, on T cells expressing NK-cell markers.

Sequenced sample: CD4+ T cells sorted from blood. This receptor was obtained from a woman aged 18-35 years in good health. This sequence joins TRBV24-1 and TRBJ2-5, with D uncertain. The CDR3 loop reads CATSDGAEKTQYF. For the CDR3, the DNA is TGTGCCACCAGTGATGGCGCTGAGAAGACCCAGTACTTC.